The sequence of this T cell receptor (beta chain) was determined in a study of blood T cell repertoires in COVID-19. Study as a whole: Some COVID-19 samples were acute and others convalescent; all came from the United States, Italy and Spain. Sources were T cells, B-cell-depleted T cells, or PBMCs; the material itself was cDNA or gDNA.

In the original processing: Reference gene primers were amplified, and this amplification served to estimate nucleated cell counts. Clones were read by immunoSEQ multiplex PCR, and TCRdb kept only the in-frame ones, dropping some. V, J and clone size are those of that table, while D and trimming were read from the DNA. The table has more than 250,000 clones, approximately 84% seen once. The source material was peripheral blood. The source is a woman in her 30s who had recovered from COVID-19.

The CDR3 sequence: CASRLGGSHEQFF. The CDR3, as DNA: TGTGCCAGTAGATTAGGGGGCTCCCATGAGCAGTTCTTC. The chain employs TRBV19 and TRBJ2-1; 7 nucleotides line up with TRBD1. The junction had 7 bases not matched to a gene; V was cut back by 6 bases and J by 8 bases. In germline, CDR1 is LNHDA, CDR2 SQIVND (reference sequence). The CDR3 totals 13 residues.